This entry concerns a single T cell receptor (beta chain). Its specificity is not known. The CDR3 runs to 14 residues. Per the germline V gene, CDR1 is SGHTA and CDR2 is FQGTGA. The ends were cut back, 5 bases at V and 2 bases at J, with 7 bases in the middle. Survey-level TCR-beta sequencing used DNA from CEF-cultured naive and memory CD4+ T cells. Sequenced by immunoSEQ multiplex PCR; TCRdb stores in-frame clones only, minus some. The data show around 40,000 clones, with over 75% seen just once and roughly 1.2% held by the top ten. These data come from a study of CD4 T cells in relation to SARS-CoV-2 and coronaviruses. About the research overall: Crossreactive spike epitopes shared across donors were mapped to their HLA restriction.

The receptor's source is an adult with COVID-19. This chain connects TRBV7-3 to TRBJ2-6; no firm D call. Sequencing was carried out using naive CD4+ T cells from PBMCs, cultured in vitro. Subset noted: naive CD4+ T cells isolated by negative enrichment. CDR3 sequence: CASSRTPGANVLTF. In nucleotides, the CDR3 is TGTGCCAGCAGCCGAACCCCTGGGGCCAACGTCCTGACTTTC. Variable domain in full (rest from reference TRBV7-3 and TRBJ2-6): GAGVSQTPSNKVTEKGKYVELRCDPISGHTALYWYRQSLGQGPEFLIYFQGTGAADDSGLPNDRFFAVRPEGSVSTLKIQRTERGDSAVYLCASSRTPGANVLTFGAGSRLTVL.